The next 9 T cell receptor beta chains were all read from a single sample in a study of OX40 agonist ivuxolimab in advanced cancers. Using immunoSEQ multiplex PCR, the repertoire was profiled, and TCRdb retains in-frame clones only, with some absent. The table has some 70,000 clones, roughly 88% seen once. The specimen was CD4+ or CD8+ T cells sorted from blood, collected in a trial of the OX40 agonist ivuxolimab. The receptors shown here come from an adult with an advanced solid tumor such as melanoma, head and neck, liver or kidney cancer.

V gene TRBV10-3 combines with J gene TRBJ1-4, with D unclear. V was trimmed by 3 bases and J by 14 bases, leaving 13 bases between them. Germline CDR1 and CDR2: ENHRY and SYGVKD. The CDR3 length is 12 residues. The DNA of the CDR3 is TGTGCCATCAGTGAAGGACCGCGAGCGCTGTTTTTT. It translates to CAISEGPRALFF.

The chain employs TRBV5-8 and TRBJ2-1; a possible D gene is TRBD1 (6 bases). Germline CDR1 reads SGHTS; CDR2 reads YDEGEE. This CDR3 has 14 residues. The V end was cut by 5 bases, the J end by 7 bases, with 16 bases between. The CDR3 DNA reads TGTGCCAGCAGTAACCGGGACATGCGGAATGAGCAGTTCTTC. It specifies CASSNRDMRNEQFF. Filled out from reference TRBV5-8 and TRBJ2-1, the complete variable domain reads EAGVTQSPTHLIKTRGQQATLRCSPISGHTSVYWYQQALGLGLQFLLWYDEGEERNRGNFPPRFSGRQFPNYSSELNVNALELEDSALYLCASSNRDMRNEQFFGPGTRLTVL.

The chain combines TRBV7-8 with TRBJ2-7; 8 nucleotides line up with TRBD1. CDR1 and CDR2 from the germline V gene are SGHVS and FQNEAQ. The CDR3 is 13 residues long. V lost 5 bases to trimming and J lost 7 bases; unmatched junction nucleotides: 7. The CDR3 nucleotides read TGTGCCAGCAGCGACAGGGGCCAAGGAGAGCAGTACTTC. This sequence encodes CASSDRGQGEQYF.

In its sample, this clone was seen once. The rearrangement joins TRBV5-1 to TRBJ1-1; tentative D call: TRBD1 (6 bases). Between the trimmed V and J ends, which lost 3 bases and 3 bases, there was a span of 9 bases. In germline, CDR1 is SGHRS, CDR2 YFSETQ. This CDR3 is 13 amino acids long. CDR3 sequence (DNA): TGCGCCAGCAGCTGGGACACCTACACTGAAGCTTTCTTT. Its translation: CASSWDTYTEAFF. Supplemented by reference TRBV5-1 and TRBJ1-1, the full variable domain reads KAGVTQTPRYLIKTRGQQVTLSCSPISGHRSVSWYQQTPGQGLQFLFEYFSETQRNKGNFPGRFSGRQFSNSRSEMNVSTLELGDSALYLCASSWDTYTEAFFGQGTRLTVV.

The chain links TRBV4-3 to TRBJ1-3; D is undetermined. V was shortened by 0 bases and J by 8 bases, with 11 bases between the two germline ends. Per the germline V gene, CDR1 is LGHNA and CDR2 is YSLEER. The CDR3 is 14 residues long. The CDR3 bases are TGCGCCAGCAGCCAAGATGAAGGGAGGGACACCATATATTTT. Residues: CASSQDEGRDTIYF.

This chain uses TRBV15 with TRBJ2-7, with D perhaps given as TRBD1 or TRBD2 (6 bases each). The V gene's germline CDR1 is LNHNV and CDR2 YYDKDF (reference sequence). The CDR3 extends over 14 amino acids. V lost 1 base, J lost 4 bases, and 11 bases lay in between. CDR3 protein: CATSRVGGGYEQYF. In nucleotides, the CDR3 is TGTGCCACCAGCAGAGTAGGAGGGGGGTACGAGCAGTACTTC. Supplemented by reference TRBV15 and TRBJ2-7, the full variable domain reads DAMVIQNPRYQVTQFGKPVTLSCSQTLNHNVMYWYQQKSSQAPKLLFHYYDKDFNNEADTPDNFQSRRPNTSFCFLDIRSPGLGDTAMYLCATSRVGGGYEQYFGPGTRLTVT.

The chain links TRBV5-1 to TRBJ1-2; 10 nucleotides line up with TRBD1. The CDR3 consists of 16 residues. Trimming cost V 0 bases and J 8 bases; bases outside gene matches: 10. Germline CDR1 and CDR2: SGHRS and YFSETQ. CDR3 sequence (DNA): TGCGCCAGCAGCTTGGATACGACAGGGGGCAGGAGCGGCTACACCTTC. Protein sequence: CASSLDTTGGRSGYTF.

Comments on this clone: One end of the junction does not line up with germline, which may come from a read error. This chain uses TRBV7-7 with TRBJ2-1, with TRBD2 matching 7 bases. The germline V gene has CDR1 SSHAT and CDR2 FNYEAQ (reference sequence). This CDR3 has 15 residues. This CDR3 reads CASSSTGGSYNEQFF. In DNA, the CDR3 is TGTGCTAGCAGCTCTACGGGGGGTTCCTACAATGAGCAGTTCTTC. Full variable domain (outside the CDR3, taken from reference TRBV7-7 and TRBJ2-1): GAGVSQSPRYKVTKRGQDVTLRCDPISSHATLYWYQQALGQGPEFLTYFNYEAQPDKSGLPSDRFSAERPEGSISTLTIQRTEQRDSAMYRCASSSTGGSYNEQFFGPGTRLTVL.

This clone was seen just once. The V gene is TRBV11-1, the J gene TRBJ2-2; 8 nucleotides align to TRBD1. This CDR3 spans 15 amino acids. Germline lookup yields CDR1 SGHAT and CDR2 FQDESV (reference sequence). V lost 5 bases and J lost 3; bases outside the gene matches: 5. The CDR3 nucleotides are TGTGCCAGCAGCAGCCGGGACAGGTACACCGGGGAGCTGTTTTTT. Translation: CASSSRDRYTGELFF.